The 12 T cell receptor beta chains below come from one sample, sequenced in a study of cytomegalovirus exposure and HLA in healthy donors. Researchers ran the PCR with 60 Vbeta and 13 Jbeta primers. Libraries were prepared by immunoSEQ multiplex PCR; TCRdb keeps only in-frame clonotypes and omits some of them. Of some 110,000 clones detected, 55% to 65% appear once; the ten largest clones hold roughly 9%. The sample comprised PBMCs. The receptors derive from a woman aged 40 to 49 in good health and CMV-seropositive.

The sample holds a few counts of this clone. The V call is TRBV7-6, the J call TRBJ1-1; D is unclear. Trimming stripped 4 bases from V and 3 bases from J, with 9 bases between. The CDR3 is 13 residues long. The germline gives CDR1 SGHVS, CDR2 FNYEAQ. The DNA of the CDR3 is TGTGCCAGCAGCTCTCTAATGGACACTGAAGCTTTCTTT. Translation: CASSSLMDTEAFF.

V usage is TRBV25-1 and J usage is TRBJ2-2, with D possibly being TRBD2 (7 bases). Trimming left V 9 bases short and J 7 bases short, with 12 bases between. This CDR3 comprises 12 residues. Germline assignment: CDR1 MGHDK and CDR2 SYGVNS. This chain's CDR3 is CASVGGDGELFF. The CDR3 nucleotides read TGTGCCAGTGTAGGGGGGGACGGGGAGCTGTTTTTT.

The DNA of the CDR3 is TGTGCCAGCAGTTCGGGACTAGCGGGAGGAGAGCAGTTCTTC. Translation: CASSSGLAGGEQFF. This rearrangement joins TRBV6-5 to TRBJ2-1, with 15 positions matching TRBD2. V gave up 4 bases and J gave up 10 bases; unmatched junction bases: 2. The CDR3 loop spans 14 amino acids. Germline V gene lookup returns CDR1 MNHEY and CDR2 SVGAGI.

The genes are TRBV28 and TRBJ2-3; D uncertain. Germline V gives CDR1 MDHEN, CDR2 SYDVKM. The V and J ends lost 8 bases and 2 bases respectively, with 11 bases between them. This CDR3 is 13 amino acids long. The CDR3 loop reads CASGPVLTDTQYF. CDR3 coding DNA: TGTGCCAGCGGTCCGGTTCTCACAGATACGCAGTATTTT. Complete variable domain (other parts from reference TRBV28 and TRBJ2-3): DVKVTQSSRYLVKRTGEKVFLECVQDMDHENMFWYRQDPGLGLRLIYFSYDVKMKEKGDIPEGYSVSREKKERFSLILESASTNQTSMYLCASGPVLTDTQYFGPGTRLTVL.

The chain has TRBV27 and TRBJ2-4; 9 nucleotides line up with TRBD2. Trimming took 5 bases from V and 3 from J; bases not matched to a gene: 8. The CDR3 has 16 residues. In germline, CDR1 is MNHEY, CDR2 SMNVEV (reference sequence). CDR3 bases: TGTGCCAGCAGTCCGCCGGGACTAGCTGGCAAAAACATTCAGTACTTC. It codes for CASSPPGLAGKNIQYF.

J is TRBJ2-2 and V is TRBV19; 10 bases map to TRBD2. Germline V CDR1 and CDR2: LNHDA, SQIVND (reference sequence). Losses at the gene ends were 3 bases for V and 6 bases for J; bases not matched to a gene: 10. The CDR3 is made up of 17 amino acids. The CDR3 spells CASSIVRVAGGPGELFF. The CDR3 DNA reads TGTGCCAGTAGTATTGTTCGGGTAGCGGGAGGTCCCGGGGAGCTGTTTTTT.

The gene calls are TRBV7-2 and TRBJ2-3; D is uncertain. CDR3 length: 13 amino acids. Trimming took off 11 bases at V and 3 bases at J, with 15 bases between the two ends. The germline V gene has CDR1 SGHTA and CDR2 FQGNSA. The DNA of the CDR3 is TGTGCCGCCAGCCGTGCCGGGACAGATACGCAGTATTTT. Protein sequence: CAASRAGTDTQYF.

This clone appeared a few times. It is likely a read error, because the conserved phenylalanine at the end of the CDR3 is missing. It is unclear where the CDR3 begins or ends on the DNA, so no DNA is shown, and the CDR3 is as TCRdb lists it. The J gene is TRBJ1-1, the V gene TRBV9; the table names TRBD1, a call not compared with the DNA. Counting both end residues, the CDR3 totals 11 amino acids. Germline V gene data show CDR1 as SGDLS and CDR2 as YYNGEE. CDR3 in amino acids: CASSNRRADSK.

V gene TRBV2 combines with J gene TRBJ2-7; possible D gene TRBD1, 7 bases. Trimming pared 7 bases from V and 1 base from J, leaving 14 bases between. Germline V lookup: CDR1 SNHLY, CDR2 FYNNEI. The CDR3 is 14 amino acids. For the CDR3, the DNA is TGTGCCAGCATTCGGACAGGAGGGTCCTACGAGCAGTACTTC. It encodes CASIRTGGSYEQYF.

The genes are TRBV9 and TRBJ1-2; tentatively, D is TRBD1 (6 bases). The CDR3 is 14 residues long. CDR1 is SGDLS and CDR2 is YYNGEE in the germline V gene. Trimming pared 3 bases from V and 6 bases from J, leaving 15 bases between. The DNA for the CDR3 is TGTGCCAGCAGCGGAACAGGGATAGTGAATGGCTACACCTTC. The encoded protein is CASSGTGIVNGYTF.

The chain recombines TRBV4-3 with TRBJ2-1, with TRBD1 matching over 9 bases. Germline CDR1 is LGHNA and CDR2 is YSLEER. Unmatched junction bases numbered 0, after V lost 1 base and J lost 2 bases. The CDR3 spans 15 residues. The CDR3 is CASSQGTGAYNEQFF. In DNA form, the CDR3 reads TGCGCCAGCAGCCAAGGGACAGGGGCCTACAATGAGCAGTTCTTC.

This CDR3 is CASSLEGGVYEQYF. The CDR3 DNA follows: TGCGCCAGCAGCTTGGAGGGGGGGGTCTACGAGCAGTACTTC. This sequence joins TRBV5-1 and TRBJ2-7; TRBD2 might be the D (7 bases). The CDR3 is made up of 14 amino acids. Per the germline V gene, CDR1 is SGHRS and CDR2 is YFSETQ. V was trimmed by 0 bases and J by 3 bases, leaving 10 bases between them.